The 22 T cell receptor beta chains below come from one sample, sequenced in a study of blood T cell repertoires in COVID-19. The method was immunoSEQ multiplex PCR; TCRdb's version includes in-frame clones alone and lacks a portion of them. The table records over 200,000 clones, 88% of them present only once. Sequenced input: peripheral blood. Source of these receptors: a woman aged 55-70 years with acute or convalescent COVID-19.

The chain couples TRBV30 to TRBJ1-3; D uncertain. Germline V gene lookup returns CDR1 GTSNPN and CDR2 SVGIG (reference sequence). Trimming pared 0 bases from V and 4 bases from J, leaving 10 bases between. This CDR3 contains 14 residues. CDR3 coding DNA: TGTGCCTGGAGTGTACCCGGGGAGGGAAACACCATATATTTT. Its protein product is CAWSVPGEGNTIYF.

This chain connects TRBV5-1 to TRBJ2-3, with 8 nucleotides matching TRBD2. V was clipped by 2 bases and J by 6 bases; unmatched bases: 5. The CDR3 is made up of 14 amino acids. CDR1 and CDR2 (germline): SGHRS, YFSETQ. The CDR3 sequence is CASSLAGAQDTQYF. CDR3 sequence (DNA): TGCGCCAGCAGCTTAGCGGGGGCCCAGGATACGCAGTATTTT. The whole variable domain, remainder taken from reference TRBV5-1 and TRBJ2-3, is KAGVTQTPRYLIKTRGQQVTLSCSPISGHRSVSWYQQTPGQGLQFLFEYFSETQRNKGNFPGRFSGRQFSNSRSEMNVSTLELGDSALYLCASSLAGAQDTQYFGPGTRLTVL.

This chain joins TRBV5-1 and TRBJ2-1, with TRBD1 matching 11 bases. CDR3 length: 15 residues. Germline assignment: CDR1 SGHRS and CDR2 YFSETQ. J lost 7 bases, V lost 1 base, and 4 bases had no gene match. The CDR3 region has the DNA TGCGCCAGCAGCTTGTGGACAGGGGGCGCGAATGAGCAGTTCTTC. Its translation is CASSLWTGGANEQFF.

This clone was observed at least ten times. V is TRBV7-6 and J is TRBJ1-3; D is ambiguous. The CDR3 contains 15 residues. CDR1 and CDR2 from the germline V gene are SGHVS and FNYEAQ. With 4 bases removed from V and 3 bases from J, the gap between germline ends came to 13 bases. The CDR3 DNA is TGTGCCAGCAGCTCCCGCCCGGGATATGGAAACACCATATATTTT. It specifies CASSSRPGYGNTIYF.

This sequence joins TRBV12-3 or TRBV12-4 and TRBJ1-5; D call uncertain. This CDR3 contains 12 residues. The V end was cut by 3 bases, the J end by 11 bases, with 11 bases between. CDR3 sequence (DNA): TGTGCCAGCAGTTTCGAAAGCCTCTCCCAGCATTTT. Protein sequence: CASSFESLSQHF.

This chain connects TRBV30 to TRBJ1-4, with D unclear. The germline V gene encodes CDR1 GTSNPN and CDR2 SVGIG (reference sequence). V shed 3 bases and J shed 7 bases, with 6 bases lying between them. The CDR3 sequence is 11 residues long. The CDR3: CAWRAGEKLFF. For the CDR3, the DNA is TGTGCCTGGAGGGCGGGTGAAAAACTGTTTTTT.

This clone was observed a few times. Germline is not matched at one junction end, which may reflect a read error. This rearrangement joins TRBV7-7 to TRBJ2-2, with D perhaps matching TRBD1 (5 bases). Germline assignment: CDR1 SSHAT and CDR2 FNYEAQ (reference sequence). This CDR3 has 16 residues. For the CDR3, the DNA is TGTGCTAGCAGCTTAGGGGTGTCGGAGACCGCCGGGGAGCTGTTTTTT. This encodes CASSLGVSETAGELFF.

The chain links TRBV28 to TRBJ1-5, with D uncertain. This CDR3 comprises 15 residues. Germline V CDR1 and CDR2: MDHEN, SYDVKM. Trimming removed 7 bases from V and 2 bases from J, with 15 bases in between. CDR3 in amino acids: CASTLRTGGNQPQHF. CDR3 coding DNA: TGTGCCAGCACGCTTCGGACTGGGGGCAATCAGCCCCAGCATTTT.

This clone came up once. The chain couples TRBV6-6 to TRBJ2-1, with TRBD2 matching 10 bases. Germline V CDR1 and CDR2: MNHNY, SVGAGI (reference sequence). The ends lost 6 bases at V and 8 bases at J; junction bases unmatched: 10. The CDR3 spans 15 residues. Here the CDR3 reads CASRNSGAGGDEQFF. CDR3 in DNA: TGTGCCAGCAGAAATAGCGGAGCGGGGGGGGATGAGCAGTTCTTC.

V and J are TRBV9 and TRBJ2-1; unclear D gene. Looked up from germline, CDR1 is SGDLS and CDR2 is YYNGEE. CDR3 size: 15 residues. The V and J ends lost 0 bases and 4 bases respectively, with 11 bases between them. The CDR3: CASSVEAVPYNEQFF. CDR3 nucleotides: TGTGCCAGCAGCGTAGAGGCGGTTCCATACAATGAGCAGTTCTTC.

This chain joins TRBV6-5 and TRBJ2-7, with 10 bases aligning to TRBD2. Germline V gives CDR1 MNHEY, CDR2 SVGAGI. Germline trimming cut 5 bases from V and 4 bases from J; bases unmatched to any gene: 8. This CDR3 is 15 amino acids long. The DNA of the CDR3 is TGTGCCAGCAGTACCAGTAGCGGGAGGAATTACGAGCAGTACTTC. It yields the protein CASSTSSGRNYEQYF.

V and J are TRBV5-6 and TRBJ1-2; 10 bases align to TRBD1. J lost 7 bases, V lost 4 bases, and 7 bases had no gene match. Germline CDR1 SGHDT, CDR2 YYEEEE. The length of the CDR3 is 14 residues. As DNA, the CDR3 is TGTGCCAGCAGCAAAGACAGGGGGCGAATTGGCTACACCTTC. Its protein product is CASSKDRGRIGYTF.

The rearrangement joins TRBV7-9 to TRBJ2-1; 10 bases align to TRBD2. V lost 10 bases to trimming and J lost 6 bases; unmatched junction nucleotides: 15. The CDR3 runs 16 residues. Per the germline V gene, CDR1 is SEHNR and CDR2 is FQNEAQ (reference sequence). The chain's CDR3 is CATVAGGQTKINEQFF. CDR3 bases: TGTGCCACCGTAGCGGGAGGCCAAACTAAAATCAATGAGCAGTTCTTC.

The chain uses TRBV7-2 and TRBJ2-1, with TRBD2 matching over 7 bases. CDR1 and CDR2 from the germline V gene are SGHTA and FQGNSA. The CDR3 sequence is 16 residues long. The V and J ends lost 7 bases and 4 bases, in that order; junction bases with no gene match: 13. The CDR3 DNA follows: TGTGCCAGCACGCGGTCTGGGGGGGTGAGGTACAATGAGCAGTTCTTC. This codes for CASTRSGGVRYNEQFF.

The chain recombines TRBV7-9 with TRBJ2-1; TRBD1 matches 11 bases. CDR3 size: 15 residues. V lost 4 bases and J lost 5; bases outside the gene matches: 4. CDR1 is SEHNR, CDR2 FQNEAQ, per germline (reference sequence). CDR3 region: CASSYGQGANNEQFF. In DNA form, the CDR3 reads TGTGCCAGCAGCTACGGACAGGGGGCGAACAATGAGCAGTTCTTC.

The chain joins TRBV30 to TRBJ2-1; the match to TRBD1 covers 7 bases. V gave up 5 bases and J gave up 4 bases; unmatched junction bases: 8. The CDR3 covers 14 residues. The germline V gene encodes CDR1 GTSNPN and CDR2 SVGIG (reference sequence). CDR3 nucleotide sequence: TGTGCCTGGGACCGGGACAGAGCTTACAATGAGCAGTTCTTC. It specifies CAWDRDRAYNEQFF.

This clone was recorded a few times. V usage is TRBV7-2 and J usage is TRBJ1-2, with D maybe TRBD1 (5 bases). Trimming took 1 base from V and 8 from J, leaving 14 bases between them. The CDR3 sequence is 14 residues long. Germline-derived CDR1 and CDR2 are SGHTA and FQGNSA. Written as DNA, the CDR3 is TGTGCCAGCAGCTTAGGGTTCCAGGGTGGCGGCTACACCTTC. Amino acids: CASSLGFQGGGYTF.

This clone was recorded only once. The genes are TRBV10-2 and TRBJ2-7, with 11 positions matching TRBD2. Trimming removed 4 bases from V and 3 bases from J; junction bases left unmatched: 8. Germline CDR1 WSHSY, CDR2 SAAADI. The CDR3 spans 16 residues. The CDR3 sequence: CASSGTSGSDVYEQYF. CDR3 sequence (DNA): TGCGCCAGCAGTGGTACTAGCGGGAGTGACGTCTACGAGCAGTACTTC.

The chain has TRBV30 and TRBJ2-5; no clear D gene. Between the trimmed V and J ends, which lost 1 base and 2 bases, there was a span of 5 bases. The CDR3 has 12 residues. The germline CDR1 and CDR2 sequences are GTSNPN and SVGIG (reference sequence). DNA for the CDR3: TGTGCCTGGAGTGGGCAGCAAGAGACCCAGTACTTC. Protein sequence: CAWSGQQETQYF.

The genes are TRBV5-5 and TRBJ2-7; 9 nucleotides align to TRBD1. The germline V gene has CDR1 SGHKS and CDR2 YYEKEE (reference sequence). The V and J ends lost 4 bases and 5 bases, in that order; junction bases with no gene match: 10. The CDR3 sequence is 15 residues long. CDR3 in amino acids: CASSPRGDRADEQYF. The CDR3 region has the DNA TGTGCCAGCAGCCCGAGGGGGGACAGGGCTGACGAGCAGTACTTC.

The CDR3 protein is CASSQERREKLFF. DNA of the CDR3: TGTGCCAGCAGCCAAGAAAGGAGAGAAAAACTGTTTTTT. V usage is TRBV4-2 and J usage is TRBJ1-4; unclear D gene. CDR3 size: 13 residues. Germline values: CDR1 LGHNA, CDR2 YNFKEQ. V lost 0 bases, J lost 8 bases, and 7 bases lay in between.

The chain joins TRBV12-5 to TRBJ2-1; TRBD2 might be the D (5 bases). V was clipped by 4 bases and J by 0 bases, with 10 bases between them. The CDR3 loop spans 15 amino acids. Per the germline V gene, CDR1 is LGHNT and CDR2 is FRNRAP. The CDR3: CASGYGVGSYNEQFF. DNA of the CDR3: TGTGCTAGTGGTTACGGGGTGGGCTCCTACAATGAGCAGTTCTTC.